Reported below is one TCR beta chain. Its antigen is still unknown. This specimen belongs to a study of blood T cells in healthy people across ages. Broader study findings: With unsorted PBMCs, a conclusive comparison of naive versus antigen-experienced cells was not possible.

The germline CDR1 and CDR2 sequences are SGHRS and YFSETQ. The CDR3 sequence is 12 residues long. Trimming left V 0 bases short and J 6 bases short, with 6 bases between. A second PCR of about 7 to 11 cycles used a sample-barcoded 5' primer and a J-beta primer mix. Each cDNA molecule carried a tag from a template-switch adaptor that contained 12 random nucleotides. TCRdb reanalysed the 5' RACE reads using MiXCR and keeps one entry per CDR3 protein. The table has about 1.6 million distinct CDR3 sequences, 34% seen once. The chain couples TRBV5-1 to TRBJ1-2; D not resolved. This clonotype originated in a woman aged 25 to 45 in good health. The specimen sequenced was blood. Here the CDR3 reads CASSLEAHGYTF. CDR3 DNA sequence: TGCGCCAGCAGCTTGGAGGCACATGGCTACACCTTC.